This TCR beta chain was sequenced for a study of cytomegalovirus exposure and HLA in healthy donors. PCR was performed using 60 Vbeta and 13 Jbeta primers. Method: immunoSEQ multiplex PCR; TCRdb's copy keeps in-frame clones and lacks some. The sample has more than 75,000 clones; 84% are singletons. CDR1 is SGDLS and CDR2 is YYNGEE in the germline V gene. The V and J ends lost 2 bases and 4 bases respectively, with 6 bases between them. The CDR3 is made up of 13 amino acids. Findings and limits, study-wide: It was taken for granted in presence/absence analyses that sequencing depth across donors was roughly uniform.

In this sample, this clone turned up once. Its antigen is as yet unknown. The chain recombines TRBV9 with TRBJ2-2; TRBD1 might be the D (5 bases). Sequenced: PBMCs. The receptor was isolated from a young woman in good health and CMV-seropositive. CDR3 amino acids: CASSVGPTGELFF. In nucleotides, the CDR3 is TGTGCCAGCAGCGTGGGGCCCACCGGGGAGCTGTTTTTT. Using reference TRBV9 and TRBJ2-2 for the parts outside the CDR3, the full variable domain is DSGVTQTPKHLITATGQRVTLRCSPRSGDLSVYWYQQSLDQGLQFLIQYYNGEERAKGNILERFSAQQFPDLHSELNLSSLELGDSALYFCASSVGPTGELFFGEGSRLTVL.